Listed below are T cell receptor beta chains from one sample, sequenced in a study of blood T cell repertoires in COVID-19. Some clones are missing from TCRdb's copy, which holds only in-frame ones; the method was immunoSEQ multiplex PCR. The table has about 270,000 clones, around 87% seen once; the top ten hold less than 2.5%. Sequenced input: PBMCs or T cells enriched from blood (not recorded which). The receptors here all came from a woman in her late teens or twenties who had recovered from COVID-19. The conserved cysteine and the conserved F or W are not part of the CDR3 here.

j_call	v_call	cdr3_aa
TRBJ2-7	TRBV19	ASSIGGQQPSYEQY
TRBJ1-1	TRBV20-1	SPSTGEAF
TRBJ2-1	TRBV5-1	ASSLVGGNVYNEQF
TRBJ1-4	TRBV12-3/TRBV12-4	ASSFSRGKLF
TRBJ1-4	TRBV7-3	ASSLEGATNEKLF
TRBJ2-2	TRBV5-1	ASSPSGGGYTGELF
TRBJ1-5	TRBV5-6	ASSNSGSNQPQH
TRBJ1-2	TRBV2	ASSRQGDFSSYGYT
TRBJ1-1	TRBV7-9	ASSLGRQFSRNTEAF
TRBJ2-7	TRBV6-5	ASSRPSASGYEQY
TRBJ2-1	TRBV9	ASSATTPKPGLAGGSSYNEQF